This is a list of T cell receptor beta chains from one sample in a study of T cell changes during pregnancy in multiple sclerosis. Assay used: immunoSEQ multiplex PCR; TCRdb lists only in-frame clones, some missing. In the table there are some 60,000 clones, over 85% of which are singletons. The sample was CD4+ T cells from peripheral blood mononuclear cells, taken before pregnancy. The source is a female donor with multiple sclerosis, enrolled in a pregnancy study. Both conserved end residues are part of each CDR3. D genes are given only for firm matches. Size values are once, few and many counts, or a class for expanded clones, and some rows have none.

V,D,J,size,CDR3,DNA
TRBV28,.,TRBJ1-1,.,CASSLVMYNAEAFF,TGTGCCAGCAGTTTAGTGATGTACAACGCTGAAGCTTTCTTT
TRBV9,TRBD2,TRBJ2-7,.,CASSVLAGGPTEQYF,TGTGCCAGCAGCGTCTTAGCGGGAGGGCCCACCGAGCAGTACTTC
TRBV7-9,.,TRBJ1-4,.,CAIDSNEKLFF,TGTGCGATTGACAGTAATGAAAAACTGTTTTTT
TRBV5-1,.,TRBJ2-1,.,CASSPHPGQGGNEQFF,TGCGCCAGCAGTCCCCATCCGGGACAAGGGGGTAATGAGCAGTTCTTC
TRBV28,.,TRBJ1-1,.,CASRADTEAFF,TGTGCCAGCAGGGCGGACACTGAAGCTTTCTTT
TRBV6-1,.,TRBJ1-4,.,CASTNRQATNEKLFF,TGTGCCAGCACCAACAGACAGGCGACAAATGAAAAACTGTTTTTT
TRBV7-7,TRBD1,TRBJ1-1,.,CASSALTGGAGTEAFF,TGTGCTAGCAGCGCTTTAACAGGGGGCGCCGGCACTGAAGCTTTCTTT
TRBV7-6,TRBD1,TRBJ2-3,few,CASSLGSGGGTDTQYF,TGTGCCAGCAGCTTAGGATCAGGGGGCGGCACAGATACGCAGTATTTT
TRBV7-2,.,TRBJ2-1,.,CASSFTGTSYNEQFF,TGTGCCAGCAGCTTTACGGGTACCTCCTACAATGAGCAGTTCTTC
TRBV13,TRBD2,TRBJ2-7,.,CASSLGGRAGATYEQYF,TGTGCCAGCAGCTTAGGAGGGAGGGCAGGCGCCACCTACGAGCAGTACTTC
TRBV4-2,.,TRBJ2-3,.,CASSPSLAADKPSTDTQYF,TGTGCCAGCAGCCCTAGCTTGGCAGCGGATAAACCCAGCACAGATACGCAGTATTTT
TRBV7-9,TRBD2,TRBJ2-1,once,CASSSDNLAGVSNEQFF,TGTGCCAGCAGCTCCGATAACCTAGCGGGAGTGAGCAATGAGCAGTTCTTC
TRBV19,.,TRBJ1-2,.,CASSIYGRGTNYGYTF,TGTGCCAGTAGTATATATGGACGGGGGACTAACTATGGCTACACCTTC
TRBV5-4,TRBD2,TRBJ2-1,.,CASSPGTSGIWSYNEQFF,TGTGCCAGCAGCCCGGGGACTAGCGGGATATGGTCCTACAATGAGCAGTTCTTC
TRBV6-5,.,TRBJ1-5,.,CASSHLDSNQPQHF,TGTGCCAGCAGTCACTTAGATAGCAATCAGCCCCAGCATTTT
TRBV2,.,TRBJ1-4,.,CASVTGGVQIEKLFF,TGTGCCAGCGTGACGGGAGGCGTACAGATTGAAAAACTGTTTTTT
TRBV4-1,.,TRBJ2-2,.,CASSQDHGGANTGELFF,TGCGCCAGCAGCCAAGATCACGGCGGTGCGAACACCGGGGAGCTGTTTTTT
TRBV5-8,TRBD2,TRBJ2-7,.,CASSLGLGTSGRAYEQYF,TGTGCCAGCAGCTTGGGCCTCGGGACTAGCGGGAGAGCCTACGAGCAGTACTTC
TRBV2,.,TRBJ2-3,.,CASRAGRGVGTQYF,TGTGCCAGCAGGGCAGGGCGTGGGGTTGGTACGCAGTATTTT
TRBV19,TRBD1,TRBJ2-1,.,CASSQDRGFGNEQFF,TGTGCCAGTAGTCAGGACAGGGGCTTTGGCAATGAGCAGTTCTTC
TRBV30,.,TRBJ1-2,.,CAWQGYGYTF,TGTGCCTGGCAGGGGTATGGCTACACCTTC
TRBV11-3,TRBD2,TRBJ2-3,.,CASSRVAGGQGDTQYF,TGTGCCAGCAGCCGAGTAGCGGGAGGTCAGGGAGATACGCAGTATTTT
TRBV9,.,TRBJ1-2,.,CASSYRQDYGYTF,TGTGCCAGCAGCTACCGACAGGACTATGGCTACACCTTC
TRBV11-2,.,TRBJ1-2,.,CASSIMVGLGYGYTF,TGTGCCAGCAGCATCATGGTTGGACTCGGGTATGGCTACACCTTC
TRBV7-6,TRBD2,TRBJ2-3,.,CASSLLAGGPTDTQYF,TGTGCCAGCAGCTTACTAGCGGGAGGCCCTACAGATACGCAGTATTTT
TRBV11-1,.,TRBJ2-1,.,CASSLARFSNEQFF,TGTGCCAGCAGCTTAGCGCGATTCTCCAATGAGCAGTTCTTC
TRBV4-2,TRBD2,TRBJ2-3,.,CASSLLAGGPDTQYF,TGTGCCAGCAGCCTCTTAGCGGGAGGGCCAGATACGCAGTATTTT
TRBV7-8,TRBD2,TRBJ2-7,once,CASSRLAGGVYEQYF,TGTGCCAGCAGCCGACTAGCGGGAGGGGTCTACGAGCAGTACTTC
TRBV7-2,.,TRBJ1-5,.,CASSPPGTSQPQHF,TGTGCCAGCAGCCCCCCCGGGACTTCTCAGCCCCAGCATTTT
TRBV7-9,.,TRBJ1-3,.,CASSFFSLSSGNTIYF,TGTGCCAGCAGCTTTTTCTCCTTATCGTCTGGAAACACCATATATTTT
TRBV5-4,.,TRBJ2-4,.,CASSLSASGGAKNIQYF,TGTGCCAGCAGCTTATCAGCGTCCGGAGGGGCCAAAAACATTCAGTACTTC
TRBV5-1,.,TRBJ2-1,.,CASSLREQGTYNEQFF,TGCGCCAGCAGCTTGCGGGAACAGGGTACCTACAATGAGCAGTTCTTC
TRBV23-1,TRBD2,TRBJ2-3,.,CASRMPIIPAGKDLSTDTQYF,TGCGCCAGCAGGATGCCCATAATCCCAGCGGGAAAGGATTTGAGCACAGATACGCAGTATTTT
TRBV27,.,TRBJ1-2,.,CASSRGGLANYGYTF,TGTGCCAGCAGTCGGGGTGGGCTAGCTAACTATGGCTACACCTTC
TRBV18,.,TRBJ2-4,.,CASSSPTEGDIQYF,TGTGCCAGCTCCTCCCCAACCGAGGGCGACATTCAGTACTTC
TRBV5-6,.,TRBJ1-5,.,CASSLMTAYSNQPQHF,TGTGCCAGCAGCTTGATGACAGCTTATAGCAATCAGCCCCAGCATTTT
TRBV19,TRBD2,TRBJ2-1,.,CASSRSGGGEQFF,TGTGCCAGTAGTCGGTCGGGAGGGGGTGAGCAGTTCTTC
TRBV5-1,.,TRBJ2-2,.,CASSPDTTGELFF,TGCGCCAGCAGCCCCGACACCACCGGGGAGCTGTTTTTT
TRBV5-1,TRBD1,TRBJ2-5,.,CASSILLGTGPFVAKETQYF,TGCGCCAGCAGCATCCTCCTAGGGACAGGGCCGTTCGTGGCCAAAGAGACCCAGTACTTC
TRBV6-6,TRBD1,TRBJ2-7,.,CASTYGQGAYEQYF,TGTGCCAGCACCTACGGACAGGGGGCCTACGAGCAGTACTTC
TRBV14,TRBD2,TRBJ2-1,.,CASSHAGGAGFYYNEQFF,TGTGCCAGCAGCCATGCGGGGGGAGCGGGGTTTTACTACAATGAGCAGTTCTTC
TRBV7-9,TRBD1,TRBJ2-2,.,CASSSGQGVTGELFF,TGTGCCAGCAGCTCGGGACAGGGCGTCACCGGGGAGCTGTTTTTT
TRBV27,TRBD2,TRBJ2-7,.,CASSLSGLAGGWEQYF,TGTGCCAGCAGTTTGTCGGGACTAGCGGGAGGGTGGGAGCAGTACTTC
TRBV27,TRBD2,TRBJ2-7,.,CASSPRGGEQYF,TGTGCCAGCAGTCCGCGGGGGGGCGAGCAGTACTTC
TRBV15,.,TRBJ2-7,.,CATSRARSGFGEQYF,TGTGCCACCAGCAGAGCGCGCTCAGGGTTCGGCGAGCAGTACTTC
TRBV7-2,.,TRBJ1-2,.,CASSGDIQSRVGYTF,TGTGCCAGCAGCGGGGACATCCAAAGTAGGGTTGGCTACACCTTC
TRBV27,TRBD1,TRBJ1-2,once,CASTEGQGRGYTF,TGTGCCAGCACCGAAGGACAGGGTCGGGGCTACACCTTC
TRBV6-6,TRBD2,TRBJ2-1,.,CASSYPGGGSNEQFF,TGTGCCAGCAGTTACCCCGGGGGGGGGTCTAATGAGCAGTTCTTC
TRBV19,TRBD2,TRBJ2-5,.,CASTETSGSMGTQYF,TGTGCCAGTACCGAGACTAGCGGGAGTATGGGGACCCAGTACTTC
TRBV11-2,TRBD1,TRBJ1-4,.,CASSPGQGNEKLFF,TGTGCCAGCAGCCCGGGACAGGGAAATGAAAAACTGTTTTTT
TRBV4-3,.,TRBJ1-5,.,CASSQVGGDNQPQHF,TGCGCCAGCAGCCAAGTAGGGGGGGACAATCAGCCCCAGCATTTT